Listed below are T cell receptor beta chains from one sample, sequenced in a study of T cell responses to AZD1222 COVID-19 vaccine. Profiled with immunoSEQ multiplex PCR; TCRdb holds only in-frame clones, not every one. The sample has about 220,000 clones; more than 85% are singletons. The sample here was peripheral blood, taken on day 0 of MenACWY control vaccination. The receptors derive from an adult in good health. Both conserved end residues are part of each CDR3. Fields, in order: CDR3 length, J gene, V gene, clone size, D gene, CDR3 DNA, CDR3 protein. D genes are given only for firm matches. Some rows have no size entry. The others give once, few or many, or a class for an expanded clone.

14,TRBJ1-2,TRBV5-6,NA,NA,TGTGCCAGCAGCTTGGGTCCCGGCGACTATGGCTACACCTTC,CASSLGPGDYGYTF
15,TRBJ2-7,TRBV19,NA,NA,TGTGCCAGTAGTATAATTTCCAGAGGGGCCTACGAGCAGTACTTC,CASSIISRGAYEQYF
13,TRBJ1-3,TRBV9,NA,NA,TGTGCCAGCAGCGTATCGGGCCGCGACACCATATATTTT,CASSVSGRDTIYF
18,TRBJ2-2,TRBV28,NA,TRBD1,TGTGCCAGCAGTCCACCCCCCGGACAGGGAGTGAACACCGGGGAGCTGTTTTTT,CASSPPPGQGVNTGELFF
15,TRBJ2-7,TRBV5-3,NA,NA,TGTGCCAGAAGTTTTGGGACGGCACGTAACTACGAGCAGTACTTC,CARSFGTARNYEQYF
14,TRBJ1-1,TRBV3-1/TRBV3-2,NA,TRBD1,TGTGCCAGCAGTCGGACAGGCCTGAACACTGAAGCTTTCTTT,CASSRTGLNTEAFF
15,TRBJ1-5,TRBV2,NA,NA,TGTGCCAGCAACCTTTTCCCAGGGGCCAATCAGCCCCAGCATTTT,CASNLFPGANQPQHF
14,TRBJ2-3,TRBV30,NA,TRBD2,TGTGCCTGGAAAGTGGGGGGGATCACAGATACGCAGTATTTT,CAWKVGGITDTQYF
14,TRBJ1-6,TRBV6-1,few,NA,TGTGCCAGCAGTGAAGGGAGCCGAGCGGCACCCCTCCACTTT,CASSEGSRAAPLHF
14,TRBJ1-1,TRBV19,NA,TRBD1,TGTGCCAGTAGTTTTGGGACAGGGACCACTGAAGCTTTCTTT,CASSFGTGTTEAFF
14,TRBJ2-7,TRBV2,NA,TRBD1,TGTGCCAGCAGCCCGGGACAGGGGACCTACGAGCAGTACTTC,CASSPGQGTYEQYF
15,TRBJ1-1,TRBV3-1/TRBV3-2,NA,TRBD1,TGTGCCAGCAGCCTTTCGACAGGGGGGGGCACTGAAGCTTTCTTT,CASSLSTGGGTEAFF
15,TRBJ2-1,TRBV7-3,NA,TRBD2,TGTGCCAGCAGTCAGACTAGCGGGACTTACAATGAGCAGTTCTTC,CASSQTSGTYNEQFF
12,TRBJ1-1,TRBV6-6,NA,NA,TGTGCCAGCAGCCCTTCCATCGCTGAAGCTTTCTTT,CASSPSIAEAFF
14,TRBJ1-5,TRBV2,NA,TRBD1,TGTGCCAGCAGTGGAGGGACAGGCAATCAGCCCCAGCATTTT,CASSGGTGNQPQHF
13,TRBJ1-1,TRBV3-1/TRBV3-2,NA,TRBD1,TGTGCCAGCAGCCTTCCGACAGGGACTGAAGCTTTCTTT,CASSLPTGTEAFF
18,TRBJ2-3,TRBV18,NA,NA,TGTGCCAGCTCACTATACCAAAAATCCGGGACAACCACAGATACGCAGTATTTT,CASSLYQKSGTTTDTQYF
12,TRBJ1-2,TRBV30,NA,NA,TGTGCCTGGGGGGTAATAGGCTATGGCTACACCTTC,CAWGVIGYGYTF
14,TRBJ1-2,TRBV6-5,NA,NA,TGTGCCAGCACCCAAGGGAGGGGCCCGGGTGGCTACACCTTC,CASTQGRGPGGYTF
15,TRBJ2-3,TRBV3-1/TRBV3-2,NA,TRBD1,TGTGCCAGCAGCCAAGCTGACAGGGCCCGAGATACGCAGTATTTT,CASSQADRARDTQYF
13,TRBJ1-6,TRBV19,NA,NA,TGTGCCAGTCTGTCCGGGAATTCTTCACCCCTCCACTTT,CASLSGNSSPLHF
13,TRBJ2-2,TRBV5-8,NA,NA,TGTGCCAGCAGCTCTGGACGGCCCGGGGAGCTGTTTTTT,CASSSGRPGELFF
13,TRBJ1-1,TRBV12-3/TRBV12-4,once,TRBD1,TGTGCCAGCAGACCGACAGGGGGCACTGAAGCTTTCTTT,CASRPTGGTEAFF
14,TRBJ2-3,TRBV30,NA,TRBD2,TGTGCCGGGACTAGCGGGGGGGTGATAGATACGCAGTATTTT,CAGTSGGVIDTQYF
12,TRBJ2-2,TRBV3-1/TRBV3-2,NA,NA,TGTGCCAGCAGCCGACTAGCCGGGGAGCTGTTTTTT,CASSRLAGELFF